The 21 T cell receptor beta chains below all came from one sample that was sequenced in a study of blood T cells in healthy people across ages. Alongside a J-beta primer mix, a sample-barcoded 5' primer served in a second PCR lasting about 7 to 11 cycles. TCRdb used MiXCR to reprocess the 5' RACE reads, holding one entry per CDR3 protein. The sample yields more than 800,000 distinct CDR3 sequences, roughly 26% seen once. Sequenced: blood. The receptors come from a woman of 80 years or more in good health.

The chain is built from TRBV6-5 and TRBJ2-5; 9 bases are shared with TRBD1. The J call is uncertain, as TRBJ2-7 better fits the DNA end. CDR1 and CDR2 (germline): MNHEY, SVGAGI. CDR3 length: 13 amino acids. CDR3 DNA sequence: TGTGCCAGCAGTCGGGACAGGGCATCCGAGCAGTACTTC. Protein sequence: CASSRDRASEQYF.

The chain employs TRBV7-2 and TRBJ1-6; D gene ambiguous. The germline gives CDR1 SGHTA, CDR2 FQGNSA. This CDR3 has 14 amino acids. Trimming removed 0 bases from V and 8 bases from J, with 8 bases in between. This CDR3 reads CASSLATEYSPLHF. The CDR3 coding sequence is TGTGCCAGCAGCTTAGCGACGGAATATTCACCCCTCCACTTT.

The chain uses TRBV20-1 and TRBJ1-1; D gene unclear. This CDR3 is built from 13 residues. Trimming took off 7 bases at V and 0 bases at J, with 12 bases between the two ends. Germline loops: CDR1 DFQATT, CDR2 SNEGSKA (reference sequence). The CDR3: CSGRTGMNTEAFF. Here the CDR3 DNA reads TGCAGTGGACGGACGGGGATGAACACTGAAGCTTTCTTT.

The J gene is TRBJ2-2, the V gene TRBV7-9; D is ambiguous. CDR3 length: 13 amino acids. Germline V lookup: CDR1 SEHNR, CDR2 FQNEAQ (reference sequence). V was shortened by 3 bases and J by 4 bases, with 6 bases between the two germline ends. This CDR3 reads CASSFMGTGELFF. Here the CDR3 DNA reads TGTGCCAGCAGCTTCATGGGCACCGGGGAGCTGTTTTTT. Full variable domain (missing parts from reference TRBV7-9 and TRBJ2-2): DTGVSQNPRHKITKRGQNVTFRCDPISEHNRLYWYRQTLGQGPEFLTYFQNEAQLEKSRLLSDRFSAERPKGSFSTLEIQRTEQGDSAMYLCASSFMGTGELFFGEGSRLTVL.

This clonotype was seen at least ten times. The chain links TRBV7-9 to TRBJ2-5, with D possibly matching TRBD2 (7 bases). Germline V lookup: CDR1 SEHNR, CDR2 FQNEAQ (reference sequence). This CDR3 region has 15 residues. With 1 base removed from V and 5 bases from J, the gap between germline ends came to 14 bases. In DNA form, the CDR3 reads TGTGCCAGCAGCTTAGTTCCGGGGGGCCGGGAGACCCAGTACTTC. Translating it yields CASSLVPGGRETQYF. Full variable domain (missing parts from reference TRBV7-9 and TRBJ2-5): DTGVSQNPRHKITKRGQNVTFRCDPISEHNRLYWYRQTLGQGPEFLTYFQNEAQLEKSRLLSDRFSAERPKGSFSTLEIQRTEQGDSAMYLCASSLVPGGRETQYFGPGTRLLVL.

This clonotype was detected a few times. The chain employs TRBV10-1 and TRBJ1-1; D gene unclear. The CDR3 is 13 residues long. Trimming shortened V by 7 bases and J by 5 bases, and 14 bases separated the two germline ends. Germline lookup yields CDR1 WNHNN and CDR2 SYGVQD (reference sequence). The CDR3 sequence: CASKRVLTTEAFF. In nucleotides, the CDR3 is TGCGCCAGCAAAAGAGTTTTAACAACTGAAGCTTTCTTT.

In its sample, this clonotype was seen a few times. A much larger clonotype is one base distant, so this may be a read error. The rearrangement links TRBV6-2 or TRBV6-3 to TRBJ2-1, with 8 bases identical to TRBD2. The V gene's germline CDR1 is MNHEY and CDR2 SVGEGT. CDR3 length: 15 amino acids. The CDR3 sequence: CTSRPRGAGNNEQFF. The CDR3 DNA follows: TGTACCAGCAGACCGCGGGGGGCGGGGAACAATGAGCAGTTCTTC.

This clonotype was counted only a few times. This clone may be a read error of a much larger clone one base away. The gene calls are TRBV20-1 and TRBJ2-1, with D perhaps TRBD2 (5 bases). The tail of the sequence fits TRBJ2-7 better, so the J call may be wrong. Germline loops: CDR1 DFQATT, CDR2 SNEGSKA (reference sequence). The CDR3 spans 13 residues. CDR3: CSATLSGYNEQYF. As DNA, the CDR3 is TGCAGTGCTACCCTCAGCGGTTACAATGAGCAGTACTTC.

This clonotype has ten or more counts. The CDR3 protein is CASSLPSGGGETQYF. CDR3 DNA sequence: TGTGCCAGCAGCTTACCTAGCGGGGGGGGAGAGACCCAGTACTTC. The J gene is TRBJ2-5, the V gene TRBV7-2; TRBD2 matches 12 bases. There are 15 residues in the CDR3. CDR1 is SGHTA, CDR2 FQGNSA, per germline. The V segment lost 2 bases and the J segment 4 bases; nucleotides outside the gene matches: 2.

CDR3 amino acids: CASSHGTGGNQPQHF. CDR3 sequence (DNA): TGCGCCAGCAGCCATGGGACAGGGGGTAATCAGCCCCAGCATTTT. This rearrangement joins TRBV4-3 to TRBJ1-5, with 11 bases aligning to TRBD1. Germline-derived CDR1 and CDR2 are LGHNA and YSLEER. CDR3 size: 15 residues. J gave up 4 bases and V 3 bases, and 2 bases lay outside the gene matches.

Only a few counts were recorded for this clonotype. This chain uses TRBV7-9 with TRBJ2-7; no definite D call. The length of the CDR3 is 15 residues. Trimming stripped 5 bases from V and 2 bases from J, with 16 bases between. The germline CDR1 and CDR2 sequences are SEHNR and FQNEAQ (reference sequence). The CDR3 DNA sequence: TGTGCCAGCAGCCGCCGGACCGCTCCGCCCTACGAGCAGTACTTC. Residues: CASSRRTAPPYEQYF.

This clonotype was observed a handful of times. The chain is built from TRBV12-3 or TRBV12-4 and TRBJ2-2; no definite D call. This CDR3 contains 16 residues. V was clipped by 5 bases and J by 0 bases, with 13 bases between them. The CDR3 coding sequence is TGTGCCAGCAGTGGGTTAGCTGGCACGAACACCGGGGAGCTGTTTTTT. Translated: CASSGLAGTNTGELFF.

This clonotype occurred many times. CDR3 protein: CASSRATTAVYEQYF. CDR3 DNA: TGTGCCAGCAGCCGGGCCACTACGGCGGTCTACGAGCAGTACTTC. The chain is built from TRBV6-2 or TRBV6-3 and TRBJ2-7; D is unclear. V lost 6 bases and J lost 3, with 18 bases in between. Germline lookup yields CDR1 MNHEY and CDR2 SVGEGT. The CDR3 is 15 residues long.

In this sample, this clonotype turned up many times. The genes are TRBV14 and TRBJ2-3; 7 bases match TRBD1. Germline assignment: CDR1 SGHDN and CDR2 FVKESK. This CDR3 region has 13 residues. V lost 9 bases, J lost 4 bases, and 7 bases stayed unmatched. The chain's CDR3 is CASSRGLADTQYF. DNA for the CDR3: TGTGCCAGTTCTAGGGGGCTTGCAGATACGCAGTATTTT.

In its sample, this clonotype was seen many times. V gene TRBV7-2 combines with J gene TRBJ2-7, with D unresolved. V was pared by 4 bases and J by 2 bases, with 3 bases between. CDR3 size: 11 residues. Germline V gives CDR1 SGHTA, CDR2 FQGNSA. CDR3 residues: CASSWAYEQYF. The CDR3 region has the DNA TGTGCCAGCAGCTGGGCCTACGAGCAGTACTTC.

This clonotype was detected many times. The chain employs TRBV20-1 and TRBJ1-4; D remains ambiguous. Looked up from germline, CDR1 is DFQATT and CDR2 is SNEGSKA (reference sequence). This CDR3 region has 11 residues. V lost 2 bases, J lost 6 bases, and 4 bases lay in between. The CDR3 loop is CSARSDEKLFF. For the CDR3, the DNA is TGCAGTGCTAGATCCGATGAAAAACTGTTTTTT.

This clonotype has at least ten counts. The chain uses TRBV7-2 and TRBJ2-1; 9 bases fit TRBD2. Germline V lookup: CDR1 SGHTA, CDR2 FQGNSA. The CDR3 loop spans 17 amino acids. After removal of 1 base from V and 0 bases from J, the junction contained 4 bases not matched to a gene. The CDR3 DNA reads TGTGCCAGCAGCTTAGGCGGGGGGGCCCTCTCCTACAATGAGCAGTTCTTC. As protein: CASSLGGGALSYNEQFF.

This clonotype was seen repeatedly, ten times or more. V and J are TRBV6-1 and TRBJ2-3; 9 nucleotides match TRBD1. There are 15 residues in the CDR3. Germline V gives CDR1 MNHNS, CDR2 SASEGT. The trim removed 3 bases at V and 0 bases at J, leaving 1 base unmatched. The CDR3 DNA is TGTGCCAGCAGTGAGACAGGGGGGAGCACAGATACGCAGTATTTT. Encoded protein: CASSETGGSTDTQYF.

The chain has TRBV7-9 and TRBJ2-7; D possibly uses TRBD1 or TRBD2 (5 bases each). The CDR3 is 15 amino acids. Trimming cost V 5 bases and J 3 bases, with 17 bases left between them. Germline CDR1 reads SEHNR; CDR2 reads FQNEAQ (reference sequence). The chain's CDR3 is CASSTTRDGDYEQYF. DNA for the CDR3: TGTGCCAGCAGCACCACTCGGGACGGAGACTACGAGCAGTACTTC.

This clonotype has at least ten counts. The rearrangement uses TRBV30 and TRBJ2-1; TRBD2 is a possible D gene (6 bases). The CDR3 sequence is 14 residues long. In germline, CDR1 is GTSNPN, CDR2 SVGIG (reference sequence). Trimming took 3 bases from V and 5 from J, leaving 14 bases between them. Here the CDR3 reads CAWSAGTPDNEQFF. Here the CDR3 DNA reads TGTGCCTGGAGCGCCGGGACTCCTGACAATGAGCAGTTCTTC.

As concerns this clonotype: A much larger clone is a single base away; this may be a read error. This chain uses TRBV6-1 with TRBJ2-5; 8 nucleotides agree with TRBD1. The V gene's germline CDR1 is MNHNS and CDR2 SASEGT. V dropped 4 bases and J dropped 4; count of bases not matched to a gene: 17. The CDR3 is 18 residues long. DNA for the CDR3: TGTGCCAGCAGTGTTTTCTTACCGGGACAGGCGGCTCGAGAGACCCAGTACTTC. As protein: CASSVFLPGQAARETQYF.